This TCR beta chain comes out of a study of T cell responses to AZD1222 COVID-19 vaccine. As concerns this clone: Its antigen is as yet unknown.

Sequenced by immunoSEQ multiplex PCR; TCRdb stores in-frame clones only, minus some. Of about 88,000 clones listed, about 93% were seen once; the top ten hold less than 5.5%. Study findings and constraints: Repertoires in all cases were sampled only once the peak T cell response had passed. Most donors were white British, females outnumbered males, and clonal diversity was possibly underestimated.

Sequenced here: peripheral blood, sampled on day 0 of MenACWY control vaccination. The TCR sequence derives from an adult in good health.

Here the CDR3 DNA reads TGTGCCAGCAGCACACCGGGACAGGGAAAGAACGAGCAGTACTTC. Encoded protein: CASSTPGQGKNEQYF. This chain joins TRBV5-6 and TRBJ2-7; the match to TRBD1 covers 9 bases. The CDR3 loop spans 15 amino acids. Germline V gene lookup returns CDR1 SGHDT and CDR2 YYEEEE. Trimming at V came to 4 bases and at J to 5 bases, leaving 10 bases not matched to a gene. Full variable domain (rest looked up from reference TRBV5-6 and TRBJ2-7): DAGVTQSPTHLIKTRGQQVTLRCSPKSGHDTVSWYQQALGQGPQFIFQYYEEEERQRGNFPDRFSGHQFPNYSSELNVNALLLGDSALYLCASSTPGQGKNEQYFGPGTRLTVT.